This T cell receptor (beta chain) was sequenced during a study of T cell changes during pregnancy in multiple sclerosis. Libraries were prepared by immunoSEQ multiplex PCR; TCRdb keeps only in-frame clonotypes and omits some of them. The sample records approximately 51,000 clones, 90% to 95% being singletons. The sequence came from a female donor with multiple sclerosis, enrolled in a pregnancy study. Specimen: CD4+ T cells from peripheral blood mononuclear cells, collected in the second trimester of pregnancy.

CDR3 in DNA: TGTGCCAGCAGTGAATCGACAGGTGATTATGGCTACACCTTC. Protein: CASSESTGDYGYTF. The J gene is TRBJ1-2, the V gene TRBV2; a weak D match, TRBD1 (6 bases). Germline V lookup: CDR1 SNHLY, CDR2 FYNNEI. V lost 2 bases, J lost 5 bases, and 12 bases lay in between. This CDR3 spans 14 amino acids.